Following are 20 T cell receptor beta chains from one sample sequenced in a study of chemoradiotherapy in HPV16-positive cancers. The protocol was immunoSEQ multiplex PCR, while the TCRdb copy is restricted to in-frame clones and leaves out a portion. The sample has about 35,000 clones; 92% are singletons. Material: blood, obtained from a patient who underwent chemoradiotherapy. These receptors originate from a human donor with HPV-associated anogenital cancer.

The chain combines TRBV7-3 with TRBJ1-1, with D uncertain. V was shortened by 3 bases and J by 10 bases, with 12 bases between the two germline ends. The CDR3 is 12 amino acids. CDR1 is SGHTA and CDR2 is FQGTGA in the germline V gene. CDR3 residues: CASSFKGGTAFF. CDR3 sequence (DNA): TGTGCCAGCAGCTTCAAGGGAGGTACAGCTTTCTTT. Based on the CDR3 plus reference TRBV7-3 and TRBJ1-1, the full variable domain is GAGVSQTPSNKVTEKGKYVELRCDPISGHTALYWYRQSLGQGPEFLIYFQGTGAADDSGLPNDRFFAVRPEGSVSTLKIQRTERGDSAVYLCASSFKGGTAFFGQGTRLTVV.

This chain uses TRBV7-9 with TRBJ2-7; D may be TRBD2 (5 bases). The V end was cut by 1 base, the J end by 1 base, with 8 bases between. Germline V gene lookup returns CDR1 SEHNR and CDR2 FQNEAQ (reference sequence). CDR3 length: 14 amino acids. CDR3 nucleotide sequence: TGTGCCAGCAGCTTAGGGACTGATTCCTACGAGCAGTACTTC. As protein: CASSLGTDSYEQYF.

The chain has TRBV4-1 and TRBJ2-5; TRBD2 matches 9 bases. J gave up 5 bases and V 4 bases, and 14 bases lay outside the gene matches. The germline gives CDR1 MGHRA, CDR2 YSYEKL. This CDR3 is 17 amino acids long. DNA for the CDR3: TGCGCCAGCAGCCCGAAGACTAGCGGCTTGGGTATGGAGACCCAGTACTTC. This sequence encodes CASSPKTSGLGMETQYF.

The chain uses TRBV29-1 and TRBJ1-5; D gene ambiguous. Between the trimmed V and J ends, which lost 0 bases and 0 bases, there was a span of 15 bases. The CDR3 length is 17 residues. Per the germline V gene, CDR1 is SQVTM and CDR2 is ANQGSEA. The DNA for the CDR3 is TGCAGCGTTGAAGAGCGGGAGGGCAGCCATAGCAATCAGCCCCAGCATTTT. Translation: CSVEEREGSHSNQPQHF.

The V and J genes are TRBV18 and TRBJ2-5, with D possibly called TRBD1 or TRBD2 (5 bases each). The V end was cut by 2 bases, the J end by 6 bases, with 7 bases between. The CDR3 is 12 amino acids. The germline V gene has CDR1 KGHSH and CDR2 LQKENI. CDR3: CASSPGGQTQYF. As DNA, the CDR3 is TGTGCCAGCTCACCAGGGGGACAGACCCAGTACTTC. Variable domain in full (rest from reference TRBV18 and TRBJ2-5): NAGVMQNPRHLVRRRGQEARLRCSPMKGHSHVYWYRQLPEEGLKFMVYLQKENIIDESGMPKERFSAEFPKEGPSILRIQQVVRGDSAAYFCASSPGGQTQYFGPGTRLLVL.

The chain employs TRBV19 and TRBJ2-7, with D possibly matching TRBD2 (5 bases). Between the trimmed V and J ends, which lost 7 bases and 4 bases, there was a span of 14 bases. Germline V gene data show CDR1 as LNHDA and CDR2 as SQIVND (reference sequence). CDR3 length equals 13 residues. CDR3 protein: CASKAVSGYEQYF. CDR3 sequence (DNA): TGTGCCAGTAAGGCTGTCTCGGGATACGAGCAGTACTTC.

The rearrangement links TRBV18 to TRBJ2-2; TRBD2 might be the D (6 bases). CDR1 and CDR2 (germline): KGHSH, LQKENI. CDR3 length: 14 residues. Trimming stripped 4 bases from V and 1 base from J, with 7 bases between. The CDR3 here is CASSQGLNTGELFF. DNA of the CDR3: TGTGCCAGCTCACAGGGACTGAACACCGGGGAGCTGTTTTTT. Complete variable domain (other parts from reference TRBV18 and TRBJ2-2): NAGVMQNPRHLVRRRGQEARLRCSPMKGHSHVYWYRQLPEEGLKFMVYLQKENIIDESGMPKERFSAEFPKEGPSILRIQQVVRGDSAAYFCASSQGLNTGELFFGEGSRLTVL.

In this sample, this clone turned up once. V and J are TRBV4-1 and TRBJ1-5; 8 nucleotides line up with TRBD1. Germline trimming cut 4 bases from V and 4 bases from J; bases unmatched to any gene: 6. Germline lookup yields CDR1 MGHRA and CDR2 YSYEKL. The CDR3 extends over 15 amino acids. CDR3 DNA: TGCGCCAGCAGCCCCGACAGGGGTTGGAATCAGCCCCAGCATTTT. Protein: CASSPDRGWNQPQHF.

The rearrangement joins TRBV11-2 to TRBJ2-7; D remains ambiguous. Germline assignment: CDR1 SGHAT and CDR2 FQNNGV. This CDR3 has 13 residues. Trimming shortened V by 5 bases and J by 4 bases, and 12 bases separated the two germline ends. In DNA form, the CDR3 reads TGTGCCAGCAGCCCCCTGACGAGTTACGAGCAGTACTTC. Translation: CASSPLTSYEQYF.

This sequence joins TRBV19 and TRBJ2-1; 11 bases line up with TRBD2. In germline, CDR1 is LNHDA, CDR2 SQIVND (reference sequence). This CDR3 is 16 amino acids long. Trimming cost V 5 bases and J 4 bases; bases outside gene matches: 7. The CDR3 protein is CASSYPTSGSYNEQFF. The CDR3 bases are TGTGCCAGTAGTTACCCTACTAGCGGGAGTTACAATGAGCAGTTCTTC.

This chain joins TRBV6-6 and TRBJ2-7; unclear D gene. CDR1 is MNHNY and CDR2 is SVGAGI in the germline V gene (reference sequence). Trimming removed 6 bases at V and 0 bases at J, with 6 bases between. This CDR3 has 12 amino acids. The CDR3 DNA sequence: TGTGCCAGCAGCCGCGGCTCCTACGAGCAGTACTTC. Residues: CASSRGSYEQYF.

This chain connects TRBV13 to TRBJ1-1; D is perhaps TRBD1 (5 bases). CDR3 length: 13 amino acids. Deletions cut 4 bases from V and 1 base from J, with 7 bases between. Germline V gene data show CDR1 as PRHDT and CDR2 as FYEKMQ (reference sequence). CDR3 loop: CASSWGPNTEAFF. The CDR3 region has the DNA TGTGCCAGCAGCTGGGGACCGAACACTGAAGCTTTCTTT.

The chain joins TRBV6-4 to TRBJ1-1; D is perhaps TRBD1 (6 bases). V was pared by 5 bases and J by 7 bases, with 14 bases between. The CDR3 sequence is 13 residues long. CDR1 and CDR2 (germline): MRHNA, SNTAGT. CDR3 region: CASSKGGKDEAFF. DNA of the CDR3: TGTGCCAGCAGTAAAGGGGGAAAGGATGAAGCTTTCTTT.

This clone was detected only a few times. The chain uses TRBV27 and TRBJ2-5; TRBD2 aligns across 7 bases. CDR1 is MNHEY and CDR2 is SMNVEV in the germline V gene (reference sequence). The CDR3 contains 16 residues. After removal of 5 bases from V and 1 base from J, the junction contained 10 bases not matched to a gene. The CDR3 region has the DNA TGTGCCAGCAGTCTCAGCCCAGCGGGGTCCCAAGAGACCCAGTACTTC. Amino acids: CASSLSPAGSQETQYF.

V and J are TRBV11-2 and TRBJ2-5, with 11 bases identical to TRBD2. The CDR3 runs 15 residues. Germline V CDR1 and CDR2: SGHAT, FQNNGV. V trimming: 5 bases; J trimming: 2 bases; junction bases outside the gene matches: 4. In nucleotides, the CDR3 is TGTGCCAGCAGCCCGACTAGCGGGGCACAAGAGACCCAGTACTTC. It specifies CASSPTSGAQETQYF.

CDR3 residues: CSVGPVPYEQYF. The DNA for the CDR3 is TGCAGCGTTGGCCCAGTCCCCTACGAGCAGTACTTC. The chain employs TRBV29-1 and TRBJ2-7; D ambiguous. Trimming removed 4 bases from V and 2 bases from J, with 9 bases in between. Germline loops: CDR1 SQVTM, CDR2 ANQGSEA. The CDR3 sequence is 12 residues long.

This clone occurred once. The chain couples TRBV5-1 to TRBJ1-4; a possible D gene is TRBD1 (6 bases). Germline V lookup: CDR1 SGHRS, CDR2 YFSETQ. The CDR3 loop spans 15 amino acids. V was clipped by 4 bases and J by 2 bases, with 12 bases between them. The CDR3 sequence is CASSKQTGTNEKLFF. The CDR3 coding sequence is TGCGCCAGCAGCAAACAGACAGGCACTAATGAAAAACTGTTTTTT.

This clone was counted once. V usage is TRBV5-5 and J usage is TRBJ2-7, with 13 bases that match TRBD2. The germline CDR1 and CDR2 sequences are SGHKS and YYEKEE (reference sequence). The J segment lost 3 bases and the V segment lost 4 bases, leaving 4 bases of the junction unmatched. This CDR3 has 15 amino acids. The CDR3 region is CASSQGLAGSYEQYF. The DNA for the CDR3 is TGTGCCAGCAGCCAGGGACTAGCGGGGAGCTACGAGCAGTACTTC.

CDR3 loop: CASSHTSPAVLRGKQFF. In nucleotides, the CDR3 is TGCGCCAGCAGCCACACCTCCCCAGCGGTTCTCCGAGGGAAGCAGTTCTTC. The J gene is TRBJ2-1, the V gene TRBV4-3; weak D call: TRBD2 (5 bases). CDR1 is LGHNA and CDR2 is YSLEER in the germline V gene. V shed 3 bases and J shed 11 bases, with 26 bases lying between them. CDR3 length: 17 amino acids.

V is TRBV29-1 and J is TRBJ2-7; D is possibly TRBD1 (5 bases). The V end was cut by 4 bases, the J end by 3 bases, with 19 bases between. The CDR3 has 15 amino acids. CDR1 is SQVTM, CDR2 ANQGSEA, per germline. The CDR3 reads CSVVPDKGKVYEQYF. DNA for the CDR3: TGCAGCGTTGTGCCCGACAAGGGGAAAGTCTACGAGCAGTACTTC.